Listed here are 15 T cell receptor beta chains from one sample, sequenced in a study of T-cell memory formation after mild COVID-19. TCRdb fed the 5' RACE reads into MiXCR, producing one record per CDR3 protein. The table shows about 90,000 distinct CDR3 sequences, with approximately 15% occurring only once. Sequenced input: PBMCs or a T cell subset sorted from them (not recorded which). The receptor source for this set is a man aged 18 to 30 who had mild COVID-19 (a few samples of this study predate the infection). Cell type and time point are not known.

CDR3 sequence (DNA): TGTGCCAGCAGCCAAGAGAGGAACGGTGAAAAACTGTTTTTT. Its translation is CASSQERNGEKLFF. The chain links TRBV4-2 to TRBJ1-4, with unresolved D. CDR3 size: 14 residues. Germline CDR1 and CDR2: LGHNA and YNFKEQ. V dropped 0 bases and J dropped 7 bases, with 9 bases sitting between them.

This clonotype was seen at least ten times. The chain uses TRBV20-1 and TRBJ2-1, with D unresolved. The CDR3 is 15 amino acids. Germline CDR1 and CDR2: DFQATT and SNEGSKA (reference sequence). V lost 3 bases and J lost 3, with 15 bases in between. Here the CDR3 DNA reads TGCAGTGCTAGGTTCCAGCCATCCGTCTACAATGAGCAGTTCTTC. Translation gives CSARFQPSVYNEQFF.

The CDR3 DNA sequence: TGTGCCAGCAGCCCACGGGAAGAGGGGCTGACTAATGAGCAGTTCTTC. Translating gives CASSPREEGLTNEQFF. The chain links TRBV7-8 to TRBJ2-1; D could derive from TRBD1 or TRBD2 (5 bases each). V was clipped by 5 bases and J by 7 bases, with 21 bases between them. Germline assignment: CDR1 SGHVS and CDR2 FQNEAQ. The CDR3 length is 16 residues. The full variable domain, in which reference TRBV7-8 and TRBJ2-1 provide the parts outside the CDR3, is GAGVSQSPRYKVAKRGQDVALRCDPISGHVSLFWYQQALGQGPEFLTYFQNEAQLDKSGLPSDRFFAERPEGSVSTLKIQRTQQEDSAVYLCASSPREEGLTNEQFFGPGTRLTVL.

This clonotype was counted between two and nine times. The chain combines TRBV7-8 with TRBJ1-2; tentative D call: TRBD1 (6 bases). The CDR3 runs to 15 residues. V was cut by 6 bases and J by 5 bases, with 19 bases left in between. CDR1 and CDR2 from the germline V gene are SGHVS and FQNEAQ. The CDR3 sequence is CASSPLRGAGYGYTF. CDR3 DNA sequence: TGTGCCAGCAGTCCCCTCCGGGGGGCAGGTTATGGCTACACCTTC. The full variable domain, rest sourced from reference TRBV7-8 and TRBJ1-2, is GAGVSQSPRYKVAKRGQDVALRCDPISGHVSLFWYQQALGQGPEFLTYFQNEAQLDKSGLPSDRFFAERPEGSVSTLKIQRTQQEDSAVYLCASSPLRGAGYGYTFGSGTRLTVV.

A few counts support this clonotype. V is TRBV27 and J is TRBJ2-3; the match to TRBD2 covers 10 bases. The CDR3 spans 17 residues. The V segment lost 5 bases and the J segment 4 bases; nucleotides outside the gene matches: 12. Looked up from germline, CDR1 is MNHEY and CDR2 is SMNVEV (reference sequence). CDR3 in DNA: TGTGCCAGCAGTCTCCTTCAAGCGGGGGGGCCGGCAGATACGCAGTATTTT. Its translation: CASSLLQAGGPADTQYF.

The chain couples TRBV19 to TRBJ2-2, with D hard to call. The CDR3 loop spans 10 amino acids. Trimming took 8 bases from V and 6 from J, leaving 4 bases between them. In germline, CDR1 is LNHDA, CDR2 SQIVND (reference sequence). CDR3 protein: CASWAGELFF. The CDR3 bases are TGTGCCAGTTGGGCCGGGGAGCTGTTTTTT.

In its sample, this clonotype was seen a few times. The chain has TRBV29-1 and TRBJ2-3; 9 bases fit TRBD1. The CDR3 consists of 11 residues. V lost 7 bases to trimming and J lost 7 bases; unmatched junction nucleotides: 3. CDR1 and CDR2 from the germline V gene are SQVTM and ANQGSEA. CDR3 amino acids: CSATGGHTQYF. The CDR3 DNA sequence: TGCAGCGCCACAGGGGGCCATACGCAGTATTTT.

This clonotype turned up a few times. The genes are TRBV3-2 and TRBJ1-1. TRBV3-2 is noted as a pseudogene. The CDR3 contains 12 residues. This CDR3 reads CASGQRMAEAFF. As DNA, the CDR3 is TGTGCCAGTGGGCAGCGGATGGCTGAAGCTTTCTTT.

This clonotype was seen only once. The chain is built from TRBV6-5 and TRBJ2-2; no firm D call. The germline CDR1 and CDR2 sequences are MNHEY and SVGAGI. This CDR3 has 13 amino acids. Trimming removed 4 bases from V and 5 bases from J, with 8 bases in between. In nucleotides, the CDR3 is TGTGCCAGCAGTTTAGGGCCAACCGGGGAGCTGTTTTTT. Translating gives CASSLGPTGELFF.

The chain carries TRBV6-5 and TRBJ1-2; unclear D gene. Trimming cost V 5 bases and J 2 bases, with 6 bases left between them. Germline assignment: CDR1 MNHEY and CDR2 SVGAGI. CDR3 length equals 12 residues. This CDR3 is CASSPDNYGYTF. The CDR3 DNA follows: TGTGCCAGCAGTCCGGACAACTATGGCTACACCTTC.

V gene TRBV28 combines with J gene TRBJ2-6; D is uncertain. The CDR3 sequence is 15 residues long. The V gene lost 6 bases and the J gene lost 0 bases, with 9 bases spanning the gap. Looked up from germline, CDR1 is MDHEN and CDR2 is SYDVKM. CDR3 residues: CASSREGSGANVLTF. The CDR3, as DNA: TGTGCCAGCAGCCGCGAAGGCTCTGGGGCCAACGTCCTGACTTTC.

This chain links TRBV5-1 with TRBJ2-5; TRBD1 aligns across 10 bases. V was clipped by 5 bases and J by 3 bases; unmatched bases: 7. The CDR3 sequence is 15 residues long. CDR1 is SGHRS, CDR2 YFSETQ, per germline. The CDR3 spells CASRPDRGNEETQYF. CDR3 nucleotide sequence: TGCGCCAGCAGGCCGGACAGGGGGAACGAAGAGACCCAGTACTTC.

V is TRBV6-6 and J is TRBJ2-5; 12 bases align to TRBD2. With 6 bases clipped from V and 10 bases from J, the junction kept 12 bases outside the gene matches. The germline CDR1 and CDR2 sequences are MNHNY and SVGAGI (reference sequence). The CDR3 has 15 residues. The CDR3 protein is CASSLTSGGSRGQYF. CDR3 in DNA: TGTGCCAGCAGCCTGACTAGCGGGGGCAGCCGGGGCCAGTACTTC.

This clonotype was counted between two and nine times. DNA of the CDR3: TGTGCCAGCAGCCACGGAGTTAGGCAGCCCCAGCATTTT. This translates into CASSHGVRQPQHF. The chain uses TRBV6-5 and TRBJ1-5; D ambiguous. The CDR3 length is 13 residues. Germline CDR1 and CDR2: MNHEY and SVGAGI. The ends were cut back, 6 bases at V and 7 bases at J, with 13 bases in the middle.

CDR3 in DNA: TGTGCCAGCAGTATACGACGGAATAATGAGCAGTTCTTC. It is translated as CASSIRRNNEQFF. The rearrangement joins TRBV12-3 or TRBV12-4 to TRBJ2-1; D uncertain. V shed 5 bases and J shed 7 bases, with 12 bases lying between them. This CDR3 has 13 residues.